This T cell receptor (beta chain) was captured by sequencing in a study of regulatory T cells in long-lasting Graves disease. Concerning this clonotype: At one of its ends the junction is not consistent with the germline gene, which may arise from a read error.

Germline-derived CDR1 and CDR2 are SGHDT and YYEEEE. The CDR3 covers 11 residues. Sequencing libraries for TCR beta were prepared with iRepertoire HTBI primers and Arm-PCR of CDR3 regions. TCRdb processed the multiplex PCR reads anew with MiXCR; each CDR3 protein has one entry. The top ten clones hold around 7.6% of a sample with over 350,000 distinct CDR3 sequences, about 15% of them seen once. The time point: newly diagnosed GD, antithyroid drugs for less than 3 months. PBMC RNA was the source of the TCR library. These data also featured in a second study, about T cells in Graves' hyperthyroidism and ophthalmopathy.

The starting material was peripheral blood mononuclear cells (PBMCs), obtained at new diagnosis, from a patient treated with antithyroid drugs. The V and J genes are TRBV5-6 and TRBJ2-1; D not resolved. The clonotype originates from a woman between 35 and 50 years old with Graves disease. CDR3 region: CASGLAYEQFF. CDR3 DNA sequence: TGTGCCAGCGGCTTGGCCTATGAGCAGTTCTTC.